Shown below are 10 T cell receptor beta chains from a single sample sequenced in a study of T cell changes during pregnancy in multiple sclerosis. Clones were sequenced by immunoSEQ multiplex PCR, and TCRdb holds only the in-frame ones, with some missing. The sample holds more than 70,000 clones; less than 95% are singletons and the top ten take approximately 0.97%. Sequencing used peripheral blood, obtained before pregnancy. The receptor source for this set is a female donor with multiple sclerosis, enrolled in a pregnancy study.

This chain uses TRBV19 with TRBJ1-1; tentative D call: TRBD1 (5 bases). The CDR3 extends over 15 amino acids. CDR1 is LNHDA and CDR2 is SQIVND in the germline V gene (reference sequence). The ends were cut back, 7 bases at V and 1 base at J, with 16 bases in the middle. CDR3 sequence reads: CASIIGGEKNTEAFF. The CDR3 region has the DNA TGTGCCAGTATCATCGGGGGGGAAAAGAACACTGAAGCTTTCTTT.

The gene calls are TRBV5-1 and TRBJ2-7, with 10 bases that match TRBD1. Germline CDR1 SGHRS, CDR2 YFSETQ. V shed 1 base, J shed 1 base, and the junction held 2 bases outside the gene matches. The length of the CDR3 is 15 residues. CDR3 sequence reads: CASSLWTGGSYEQYF. The CDR3 DNA reads TGCGCCAGCAGCTTGTGGACAGGGGGATCCTACGAGCAGTACTTC.

The rearrangement links TRBV4-1 to TRBJ1-2; possible D gene TRBD1, 6 bases. Germline CDR1 reads MGHRA; CDR2 reads YSYEKL. The CDR3 sequence is 19 residues long. V lost 6 bases, J lost 1 base, and 27 bases lay in between. CDR3 bases: TGCGCCAGCAGTGAAAGGCGGGGGGCGATCGGCCAGGGTAACTATGGCTACACCTTC. Amino acids: CASSERRGAIGQGNYGYTF.

The chain's CDR3 is CASSPRTSDKYNEQFF. The DNA for the CDR3 is TGTGCCAGCAGCCCCCGGACTAGCGACAAATACAATGAGCAGTTCTTC. V gene TRBV7-6 combines with J gene TRBJ2-1, with 9 bases lining up with TRBD2. The germline gives CDR1 SGHVS, CDR2 FNYEAQ. Unmatched junction bases numbered 9, after V lost 5 bases and J lost 4 bases. The CDR3 is made up of 16 amino acids.

The sample holds one count of this clone. The gene calls are TRBV5-1 and TRBJ2-3; D might be TRBD2 (7 bases). Trimming shortened V by 0 bases and J by 5 bases, and 16 bases separated the two germline ends. The CDR3 totals 16 residues. The germline gives CDR1 SGHRS, CDR2 YFSETQ. The CDR3 DNA sequence: TGCGCCAGCAGCTTGGTGGGGGGGGCAATGGGAGATACGCAGTATTTT. Protein product: CASSLVGGAMGDTQYF. Combining the CDR3 with reference TRBV5-1 and TRBJ2-3 gives the whole variable domain KAGVTQTPRYLIKTRGQQVTLSCSPISGHRSVSWYQQTPGQGLQFLFEYFSETQRNKGNFPGRFSGRQFSNSRSEMNVSTLELGDSALYLCASSLVGGAMGDTQYFGPGTRLTVL.

V and J are TRBV5-1 and TRBJ1-4, with 10 bases aligning to TRBD1. This CDR3 spans 15 amino acids. The junction had 6 bases not matched to a gene; V was cut back by 4 bases and J by 6 bases. Germline V CDR1 and CDR2: SGHRS, YFSETQ. The CDR3 is CASSLLTGGDEKLFF. The CDR3 nucleotides are TGCGCCAGCAGCCTCCTGACAGGGGGCGATGAAAAACTGTTTTTT. Full variable domain (outside the CDR3, taken from reference TRBV5-1 and TRBJ1-4): KAGVTQTPRYLIKTRGQQVTLSCSPISGHRSVSWYQQTPGQGLQFLFEYFSETQRNKGNFPGRFSGRQFSNSRSEMNVSTLELGDSALYLCASSLLTGGDEKLFFGSGTQLSVL.

The chain links TRBV5-4 to TRBJ1-1, with D perhaps TRBD1 (6 bases). Between the trimmed V and J ends, which lost 0 bases and 1 base, there was a span of 7 bases. Germline loops: CDR1 SGHNT, CDR2 YYREEE (reference sequence). This CDR3 is 14 amino acids long. CDR3 sequence: CASSLDRENTEAFF. The CDR3 DNA reads as TGTGCCAGCAGCTTGGACAGGGAGAACACTGAAGCTTTCTTT.

This chain connects TRBV11-2 to TRBJ2-1, with 7 bases lining up with TRBD1. V shed 4 bases, J shed 7 bases, and the junction held 7 bases outside the gene matches. There are 14 residues in the CDR3. CDR1 is SGHAT and CDR2 is FQNNGV in the germline V gene. The CDR3 DNA is TGTGCCAGCAGCTACTGGACAGGCGGGAATGAGCAGTTCTTC. This gives the protein CASSYWTGGNEQFF.

This chain links TRBV5-4 with TRBJ2-2; 7 bases are shared with TRBD1. The CDR3 has 14 residues. J was trimmed by 6 bases and V by 1 base; bases with no gene match: 3. Germline assignment: CDR1 SGHNT and CDR2 YYREEE (reference sequence). This CDR3 is CASSLRGGPGELFF. The CDR3 nucleotides are TGTGCCAGCAGCTTGCGAGGGGGCCCCGGGGAGCTGTTTTTT.

J is TRBJ2-1 and V is TRBV5-1; D is possibly TRBD1 (6 bases). Trimming took 0 bases from V and 8 from J, leaving 9 bases between them. Germline CDR1 reads SGHRS; CDR2 reads YFSETQ. CDR3 length: 13 amino acids. The CDR3, as DNA: TGCGCCAGCAGCTTGGGGACAGTCGATGAGCAGTTCTTC. Residues: CASSLGTVDEQFF.